Below are 17 T cell receptor beta chains sequenced from a single sample in a study of regulatory T cells in long-lasting Graves disease. This sample's time point: newly diagnosed GD, antithyroid drugs for less than 3 months. RNA from PBMCs was the source of the TCR library. The authors built TCR beta libraries using iRepertoire HTBI primers and Arm-PCR of CDR3 regions. Via MiXCR, TCRdb re-called the multiplex PCR reads, giving one row per CDR3 protein. The sample holds about 460,000 distinct CDR3 sequences; around 15% are singletons and the top ten take over 15%. These same data were also listed under a study on T cells in Graves' hyperthyroidism and ophthalmopathy.

The sequences come from peripheral blood mononuclear cells (PBMCs), collected at new diagnosis, from a patient treated with antithyroid drugs. Receptors were obtained from a woman aged 45-65 years with Graves disease.

This clonotype came up many times. The V call is TRBV2, the J call TRBJ1-4; D perhaps matches TRBD1 (5 bases). CDR3 length equals 17 residues. V lost 4 bases, J lost 5 bases, and 20 bases lay in between. CDR1 and CDR2 (germline): SNHLY, FYNNEI. For the CDR3, the DNA is TGTGCCAGCAGTGTAGAAGGAGGAGGGACGGCGAATGAAAAACTGTTTTTT. Its translation: CASSVEGGGTANEKLFF.

V gene TRBV3-1 combines with J gene TRBJ2-1; 7 nucleotides align to TRBD2. The germline V gene encodes CDR1 LGHDT and CDR2 YNNKEL (reference sequence). This CDR3 has 16 residues. V gave up 4 bases and J gave up 2 bases; unmatched junction bases: 8. CDR3 coding DNA: TGTGCCAGCAGCCGGCCCAGCGGGACTACCTACAATGAGCAGTTCTTC. The encoded protein is CASSRPSGTTYNEQFF.

This clonotype was observed a handful of times. A read error may account for a junction end that differs from germline. The CDR3 protein is CASSLGSSGNTIYF. The CDR3 DNA sequence: TGCGCCAGCAGCTTGGGCAGCTCTGGGAACACCATATATTTT. This chain connects TRBV5-1 to TRBJ1-3; no definite D call. There are 14 residues in the CDR3. Per the germline V gene, CDR1 is SGHRS and CDR2 is YFSETQ.

The count of this clonotype is one. A much larger clone lies one base from this, so it may be a read error. The chain joins TRBV6-2 or TRBV6-3 to TRBJ1-2; 7 nucleotides line up with TRBD1. The CDR3 runs to 13 residues. Germline V gene data show CDR1 as MNHEY and CDR2 as SVGEGT. CDR3 bases: TGTGACAGCAGGCCAACAGGGGTCTATGGCTACACCTTC. Its translation: CDSRPTGVYGYTF.

This sequence joins TRBV9 and TRBJ2-2; 10 bases agree with TRBD2. Per the germline V gene, CDR1 is SGDLS and CDR2 is YYNGEE. This CDR3 spans 15 amino acids. J was trimmed by 2 bases and V by 3 bases; bases with no gene match: 1. The CDR3: CASSASGSNTGELFF. CDR3 coding DNA: TGTGCCAGCAGCGCTAGCGGGAGCAACACCGGGGAGCTGTTTTTT. The full variable domain, completed using reference TRBV9 and TRBJ2-2, is DSGVTQTPKHLITATGQRVTLRCSPRSGDLSVYWYQQSLDQGLQFLIQYYNGEERAKGNILERFSAQQFPDLHSELNLSSLELGDSALYFCASSASGSNTGELFFGEGSRLTVL.

The DNA for the CDR3 is TGTGCCACCAGTGATCGAAGGCAAGGCTACACCTTC. Translating gives CATSDRRQGYTF. The chain combines TRBV24-1 with TRBJ1-2; D not certain. Germline-derived CDR1 and CDR2 are KGHDR and SFDVKD. Trimming stripped 3 bases from V and 8 bases from J, with 9 bases between. The CDR3 contains 12 residues.

The V gene is TRBV9, the J gene TRBJ2-6; the match to TRBD1 covers 8 bases. V lost 1 base to trimming and J lost 0 bases; unmatched junction nucleotides: 9. The CDR3 has 19 amino acids. CDR1 and CDR2 from the germline V gene are SGDLS and YYNGEE. The CDR3 spells CASSVRTGGHSSGANVLTF. The CDR3 DNA is TGTGCCAGCAGCGTAAGAACAGGGGGTCACAGCTCTGGGGCCAACGTCCTGACTTTC.

This sequence joins TRBV4-1 and TRBJ2-5; perhaps TRBD2 as D (6 bases). Trimming pared 4 bases from V and 5 bases from J, leaving 11 bases between. The CDR3 contains 13 residues. Germline CDR1 reads MGHRA; CDR2 reads YSYEKL. As DNA, the CDR3 is TGCGCCAGCAGCCTTGGGAGGTGGGAGACCCAGTACTTC. As protein: CASSLGRWETQYF.

The chain recombines TRBV9 with TRBJ1-6, with TRBD1 matching 10 bases. V was pared by 4 bases and J by 7 bases, with 8 bases of the junction left unmatched. The CDR3 covers 16 residues. The germline V gene encodes CDR1 SGDLS and CDR2 YYNGEE. The CDR3 loop reads CASSSTGQGGNSPLHF. The DNA of the CDR3 is TGTGCCAGCAGCTCAACCGGACAGGGGGGGAATTCACCCCTCCACTTT.

This chain connects TRBV7-8 to TRBJ1-1, with D perhaps TRBD1 (5 bases). This CDR3 comprises 14 residues. Germline lookup yields CDR1 SGHVS and CDR2 FQNEAQ. Trimming pared 3 bases from V and 11 bases from J, leaving 19 bases between. CDR3 loop: CASSFTPGLKAAFF. In DNA form, the CDR3 reads TGTGCCAGCAGCTTTACACCGGGACTTAAAGCGGCTTTCTTT.

This clonotype was seen only a few times. The chain is built from TRBV30 and TRBJ2-5; D not certain. CDR1 GTSNPN and CDR2 SVGIG come from the germline V gene (reference sequence). This CDR3 contains 13 residues. V was trimmed by 5 bases and J by 5 bases, leaving 15 bases between them. The CDR3, as DNA: TGTGCCTGGGGTGCCGAGGCAGAGGAGACCCAGTACTTC. Translation gives CAWGAEAEETQYF.

This clonotype was found many times. The chain carries TRBV2 and TRBJ1-4, with D possibly being TRBD1 (6 bases). V was shortened by 8 bases and J by 8 bases, with 15 bases between the two germline ends. There are 13 residues in the CDR3. CDR1 is SNHLY, CDR2 FYNNEI, per germline. The CDR3 spells CASHRDPGEKLFF. CDR3 DNA: TGTGCCAGCCACAGGGATCCGGGGGAAAAACTGTTTTTT. Full variable domain (missing parts from reference TRBV2 and TRBJ1-4): EPEVTQTPSHQVTQMGQEVILRCVPISNHLYFYWYRQILGQKVEFLVSFYNNEISEKSEIFDDQFSVERPDGSNFTLKIRSTKLEDSAMYFCASHRDPGEKLFFGSGTQLSVL.

This clonotype was observed a few times. The chain is built from TRBV6-1 and TRBJ2-7; D may be TRBD2 (6 bases). This CDR3 contains 12 residues. Between the trimmed V and J ends, which lost 8 bases and 3 bases, there was a span of 11 bases. Germline CDR1 is MNHNS and CDR2 is SASEGT. The DNA for the CDR3 is TGTGCCAGCGGGGGAGGTCACTACGAGCAGTACTTC. Translation: CASGGGHYEQYF.

This clonotype occurred many times. This chain links TRBV28 with TRBJ2-7; D remains unclear. Germline V gives CDR1 MDHEN, CDR2 SYDVKM. The V end was cut by 1 base, the J end by 2 bases, with 9 bases between. The CDR3 covers 14 residues. CDR3 sequence: CASSLSWVTYEQYF. The CDR3 nucleotides read TGTGCCAGCAGTTTATCGTGGGTTACCTACGAGCAGTACTTC.

Many counts were recorded for this clonotype. The chain recombines TRBV12-3 or TRBV12-4 with TRBJ1-5; 7 bases match TRBD1. Trimming removed 6 bases from V and 6 bases from J; junction bases left unmatched: 8. The CDR3 extends over 14 amino acids. CDR3 in amino acids: CASSQIDRVQPQHF. In DNA, the CDR3 is TGTGCCAGCAGCCAAATTGACAGGGTTCAGCCCCAGCATTTT.

Only a few counts were recorded for this clonotype. This sequence joins TRBV25-1 and TRBJ2-1; D remains ambiguous. The germline V gene has CDR1 MGHDK and CDR2 SYGVNS. The CDR3 sequence is 16 residues long. The V end was cut by 1 base, the J end by 0 bases, with 10 bases between. CDR3 in DNA: TGTGCCAGCAGTGAATTCCGTGATAGCTCCTACAATGAGCAGTTCTTC. Translation gives CASSEFRDSSYNEQFF. Full variable domain (missing parts from reference TRBV25-1 and TRBJ2-1): EADIYQTPRYLVIGTGKKITLECSQTMGHDKMYWYQQDPGMELHLIHYSYGVNSTEKGDLSSESTVSRIRTEHFPLTLESARPSHTSQYLCASSEFRDSSYNEQFFGPGTRLTVL.

There are many counts of this clonotype. The chain employs TRBV10-3 and TRBJ1-2, with 9 bases fitting TRBD1. Germline V gene lookup returns CDR1 ENHRY and CDR2 SYGVKD. The CDR3 totals 14 residues. J was trimmed by 1 base and V by 4 bases; bases with no gene match: 1. The DNA of the CDR3 is TGTGCCATCAGTGGGGGACAGGGTAACTATGGCTACACCTTC. Amino acids: CAISGGQGNYGYTF.